This T cell receptor beta chain was captured in a study of neurological immune-mediated disorders. General observations from the study: TCR clonal expansion peaked in HTLV-1-associated myelopathy patients and was lowest in multiple sclerosis patients.

Per germline, CDR1 MDHEN and CDR2 SYDVKM. The CDR3 loop spans 15 amino acids. The V end lost 7 bases, the J end lost 2 bases, and 17 bases lay between the germline ends. Libraries used 2 million unsorted PBMCs kept frozen in RNAlater. This clonotype was observed at least ten times. What it binds is not known. With 10-nucleotide random UMIs, 5'RACE was used to make the cDNA. TCRdb called the 5' RACE reads again in MiXCR, with one record for every CDR3 protein. Here the sample spans 50,000 to 70,000 distinct CDR3 sequences, roughly 12% being singletons. This sequence joins TRBV28 and TRBJ1-2; D perhaps matches TRBD1 (6 bases). This TCR derives from a woman aged 55-69 years with HTLV-1-associated myelopathy (HAM/TSP). Sequencing used PBMCs. The CDR3 loop reads CASTLGAGLNYGYTF. The CDR3 DNA reads TGTGCCAGCACCCTGGGGGCAGGGCTCAACTATGGCTACACCTTC.